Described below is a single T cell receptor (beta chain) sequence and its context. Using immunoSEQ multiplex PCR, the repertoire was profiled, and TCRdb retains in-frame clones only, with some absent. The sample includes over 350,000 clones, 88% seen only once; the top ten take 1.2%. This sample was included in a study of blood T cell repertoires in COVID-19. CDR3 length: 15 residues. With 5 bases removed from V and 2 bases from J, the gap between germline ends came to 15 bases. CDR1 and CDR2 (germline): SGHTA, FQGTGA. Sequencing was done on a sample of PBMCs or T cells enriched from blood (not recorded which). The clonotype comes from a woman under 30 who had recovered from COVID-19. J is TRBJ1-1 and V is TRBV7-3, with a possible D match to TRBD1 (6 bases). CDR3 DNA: TGTGCCAGCAGCCTCACCGGACAGTCAAACACTGAAGCTTTCTTT. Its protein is CASSLTGQSNTEAFF.